Following are 22 T cell receptor beta chains from one sample sequenced in a study of blood T cell repertoires in COVID-19. Profiling relied on immunoSEQ multiplex PCR, and the TCRdb table lists in-frame clones only, not all of them. The sample carries 350,000 or so clones, approximately 86% recorded once. Sequenced material: PBMCs or T cells enriched from blood (not recorded which). The receptors shown here come from a woman in her forties with acute COVID-19.

This chain joins TRBV28 and TRBJ2-3; the match to TRBD1 covers 7 bases. This CDR3 contains 11 residues. With V trimmed by 6 bases and J by 12 bases, 6 bases remained unmatched. Germline CDR1 MDHEN, CDR2 SYDVKM. CDR3 amino acids: CASSKGTVQYF. DNA of the CDR3: TGTGCCAGCAGCAAGGGGACAGTCCAGTATTTT.

J is TRBJ1-1 and V is TRBV5-6; 7 bases agree with TRBD1. V shed 1 base, J shed 10 bases, and the junction held 7 bases outside the gene matches. The CDR3 extends over 13 amino acids. Germline V gene lookup returns CDR1 SGHDT and CDR2 YYEEEE. CDR3 sequence reads: CASSLMRGRVAFF. The CDR3 bases are TGTGCCAGCAGCTTGATGAGGGGGCGGGTAGCTTTCTTT.

CDR3 coding DNA: TGTGCCAGCAGCTCCCGGGACTCCCGTAGGCATGAGCAGTTCTTC. Amino acids: CASSSRDSRRHEQFF. The rearrangement links TRBV7-2 to TRBJ2-1; tentative D call: TRBD2 (6 bases). The V end lost 4 bases, the J end lost 8 bases, and 18 bases lay between the germline ends. Germline loops: CDR1 SGHTA, CDR2 FQGNSA. The CDR3 spans 15 residues.

The chain joins TRBV19 to TRBJ2-1; 8 bases match TRBD1. There are 15 residues in the CDR3. Trimming took 5 bases from V and 3 from J; bases not matched to a gene: 6. Germline CDR1 and CDR2: LNHDA and SQIVND (reference sequence). Here the CDR3 reads CASSSTGTGYNEQFF. In nucleotides, the CDR3 is TGTGCCAGTAGTTCAACCGGGACAGGCTACAATGAGCAGTTCTTC.

The chain has TRBV5-4 and TRBJ1-2, with 10 bases identical to TRBD1. The CDR3 has 14 residues. V shed 10 bases, J shed 4 bases, and the junction held 10 bases outside the gene matches. The germline CDR1 and CDR2 sequences are SGHNT and YYREEE (reference sequence). CDR3 region: CAWKETGGSYGYTF. Written as DNA, the CDR3 is TGTGCCTGGAAGGAGACAGGGGGCTCCTATGGCTACACCTTC.

V and J are TRBV7-3 and TRBJ2-3, with TRBD2 identical over 12 bases. The CDR3 has 16 amino acids. Germline CDR1 and CDR2: SGHTA and FQGTGA. V dropped 5 bases and J dropped 3; count of bases not matched to a gene: 6. This CDR3 is CASSPSSGGATDTQYF. In nucleotides, the CDR3 is TGTGCCAGCAGCCCGTCTAGCGGGGGGGCAACAGATACGCAGTATTTT. The full variable domain, with the rest looked up from reference TRBV7-3 and TRBJ2-3, is GAGVSQTPSNKVTEKGKYVELRCDPISGHTALYWYRQSLGQGPEFLIYFQGTGAADDSGLPNDRFFAVRPEGSVSTLKIQRTERGDSAVYLCASSPSSGGATDTQYFGPGTRLTVL.

The genes are TRBV6-2 or TRBV6-3 and TRBJ2-4, with 10 positions matching TRBD1. V was clipped by 4 bases and J by 4 bases; unmatched bases: 16. Germline lookup yields CDR1 MNHEY and CDR2 SVGEGT. This CDR3 has 19 residues. This CDR3 reads CASSWMTGGAKKEKNIQYF. The CDR3 DNA reads as TGTGCCAGCAGTTGGATGACAGGGGGCGCGAAAAAAGAGAAAAACATTCAGTACTTC.

V gene TRBV5-1 combines with J gene TRBJ1-1, with TRBD1 matching over 12 bases. The CDR3 runs to 15 residues. From germline, CDR1 is SGHRS and CDR2 YFSETQ. With 4 bases clipped from V and 7 bases from J, the junction kept 8 bases outside the gene matches. In DNA, the CDR3 is TGCGCCAGCAGCCGCGGGACAGGGGGCTTCGTTGAAGCTTTCTTT. It specifies CASSRGTGGFVEAFF. Full variable domain (rest looked up from reference TRBV5-1 and TRBJ1-1): KAGVTQTPRYLIKTRGQQVTLSCSPISGHRSVSWYQQTPGQGLQFLFEYFSETQRNKGNFPGRFSGRQFSNSRSEMNVSTLELGDSALYLCASSRGTGGFVEAFFGQGTRLTVV.

This chain connects TRBV5-4 to TRBJ1-2, with D perhaps TRBD1 (6 bases). The CDR3 spans 15 residues. The germline gives CDR1 SGHNT, CDR2 YYREEE (reference sequence). Trimming shortened V by 0 bases and J by 4 bases, and 13 bases separated the two germline ends. The CDR3 sequence: CASSLGDTAFYGYTF. In DNA, the CDR3 is TGTGCCAGCAGCTTGGGGGACACCGCATTCTATGGCTACACCTTC. Full variable domain (outside the CDR3, taken from reference TRBV5-4 and TRBJ1-2): ETGVTQSPTHLIKTRGQQVTLRCSSQSGHNTVSWYQQALGQGPQFIFQYYREEENGRGNFPPRFSGLQFPNYSSELNVNALELDDSALYLCASSLGDTAFYGYTFGSGTRLTVV.

A single count supports this clone. The chain is built from TRBV18 and TRBJ1-5; 7 nucleotides agree with TRBD1. The CDR3 contains 14 residues. The germline gives CDR1 KGHSH, CDR2 LQKENI. V lost 4 bases and J lost 6; bases outside the gene matches: 6. The CDR3 DNA follows: TGTGCCAGCTCACTCGGAGACAGGGCTCAGCCCCAGCATTTT. Encoded protein: CASSLGDRAQPQHF. Supplemented by reference TRBV18 and TRBJ1-5, the full variable domain reads NAGVMQNPRHLVRRRGQEARLRCSPMKGHSHVYWYRQLPEEGLKFMVYLQKENIIDESGMPKERFSAEFPKEGPSILRIQQVVRGDSAAYFCASSLGDRAQPQHFGDGTRLSIL.

J is TRBJ2-3 and V is TRBV6-5, with TRBD2 as a possible D gene (5 bases). The germline V gene encodes CDR1 MNHEY and CDR2 SVGAGI. The V gene lost 8 bases and the J gene lost 5 bases, with 14 bases spanning the gap. This CDR3 is built from 13 residues. The CDR3, as DNA: TGTGCCAGCCGGAGGATTTCCGGAGATACGCAGTATTTT. Residues: CASRRISGDTQYF.

The rearrangement links TRBV2 to TRBJ2-7; TRBD2 aligns across 7 bases. J lost 6 bases, V lost 0 bases, and 8 bases had no gene match. The CDR3 spans 15 residues. The germline V gene encodes CDR1 SNHLY and CDR2 FYNNEI. The CDR3 spells CASSEAAGGGTEQYF. The CDR3 nucleotides are TGTGCCAGCAGTGAAGCTGCCGGCGGGGGTACCGAGCAGTACTTC.

The rearrangement joins TRBV12-3 or TRBV12-4 to TRBJ1-1, with a tentative D call TRBD1 (5 bases). Trimming stripped 5 bases from V and 8 bases from J, with 15 bases between. This CDR3 is 13 amino acids long. This chain's CDR3 is CASSRQKRGEAFF. In DNA form, the CDR3 reads TGTGCCAGCAGTCGCCAAAAACGGGGGGAAGCTTTCTTT.

This chain uses TRBV6-5 with TRBJ2-5, with D maybe TRBD1 (6 bases). The CDR3 is 13 amino acids. The germline V and J ends were trimmed by 6 bases and 6 bases, with 14 bases remaining between them. Germline V lookup: CDR1 MNHEY, CDR2 SVGAGI. The CDR3 sequence is CASRLRGGQTQYF. The CDR3 region has the DNA TGTGCCAGCAGACTCAGGGGCGGACAGACCCAGTACTTC.

The V and J genes are TRBV2 and TRBJ2-7; 8 bases agree with TRBD1. The CDR3 length is 13 residues. The V gene's germline CDR1 is SNHLY and CDR2 FYNNEI. The V and J ends lost 4 bases and 3 bases, in that order; junction bases with no gene match: 2. CDR3: CASSVDRDYEQYF. CDR3 DNA sequence: TGTGCCAGCAGTGTGGACAGGGACTACGAGCAGTACTTC.

Note on this clone: Additional DNA sequences in this sample encode the identical CDR3. DNA for the CDR3: TGTGCCAGCAGTGGAGACAGGGGCACAGATACGCAGTATTTT. The encoded protein is CASSGDRGTDTQYF. The genes are TRBV2 and TRBJ2-3; 7 positions agree with TRBD1. The CDR3 extends over 14 amino acids. J was trimmed by 1 base and V by 4 bases; bases with no gene match: 2. Germline CDR1 reads SNHLY; CDR2 reads FYNNEI.

This clone was seen more than once but under ten times. V gene TRBV2 combines with J gene TRBJ1-5; no definite D call. Germline-derived CDR1 and CDR2 are SNHLY and FYNNEI. V was trimmed by 4 bases and J by 7 bases, leaving 8 bases between them. The CDR3 sequence is 12 residues long. The CDR3 sequence: CASSGPRQPQHF. Here the CDR3 DNA reads TGTGCCAGCAGTGGACCGCGGCAGCCCCAGCATTTT.

This clone was seen a handful of times. The sample holds other DNA sequences that translate to the same CDR3. The chain is built from TRBV5-1 and TRBJ1-3, with TRBD1 identical over 9 bases. Germline trimming cut 4 bases from V and 4 bases from J; bases unmatched to any gene: 3. CDR1 and CDR2 from the germline V gene are SGHRS and YFSETQ. This CDR3 has 14 residues. The CDR3 spells CASSLGTGGNTIYF. As DNA, the CDR3 is TGCGCCAGCAGCCTAGGGACAGGGGGAAACACCATATATTTT.

This clone occurred a few times. The V call is TRBV7-9, the J call TRBJ2-7; 10 bases line up with TRBD2. J lost 2 bases, V lost 5 bases, and 9 bases had no gene match. The CDR3 is 16 amino acids. Germline CDR1 SEHNR, CDR2 FQNEAQ (reference sequence). In DNA form, the CDR3 reads TGTGCCAGCAGCCCCACTAGCGGGATACATACCTACGAGCAGTACTTC. It translates to CASSPTSGIHTYEQYF. The full variable domain, its missing parts supplied by reference TRBV7-9 and TRBJ2-7, is DTGVSQNPRHKITKRGQNVTFRCDPISEHNRLYWYRQTLGQGPEFLTYFQNEAQLEKSRLLSDRFSAERPKGSFSTLEIQRTEQGDSAMYLCASSPTSGIHTYEQYFGPGTRLTVT.

The chain couples TRBV19 to TRBJ2-3; 9 bases fit TRBD1. CDR1 and CDR2 (germline): LNHDA, SQIVND (reference sequence). The CDR3 is 17 amino acids. Trimming cost V 2 bases and J 1 base; bases outside gene matches: 7. In DNA, the CDR3 is TGTGCCAGTAGTATACCTGCGACAGGGGGACGCACAGATACGCAGTATTTT. Encoded protein: CASSIPATGGRTDTQYF.

CDR3 sequence: CASSTQTGGNYGYTF. The CDR3 DNA reads as TGTGCCAGCAGTACCCAGACAGGGGGCAACTATGGCTACACCTTC. This sequence joins TRBV27 and TRBJ1-2; the match to TRBD1 covers 10 bases. The CDR3 sequence is 15 residues long. CDR1 and CDR2 (germline): MNHEY, SMNVEV (reference sequence). J gave up 2 bases and V 5 bases, and 5 bases lay outside the gene matches.

The chain recombines TRBV9 with TRBJ2-2, with D maybe TRBD1 (6 bases). Deletions cut 0 bases from V and 4 bases from J, with 13 bases between. CDR1 SGDLS and CDR2 YYNGEE come from the germline V gene. CDR3 length: 16 residues. The CDR3 DNA is TGTGCCAGCAGCGTAGCAGGAACAGGGCGCACCGGGGAGCTGTTTTTT. It is translated as CASSVAGTGRTGELFF. The full variable domain, with the rest looked up from reference TRBV9 and TRBJ2-2, is DSGVTQTPKHLITATGQRVTLRCSPRSGDLSVYWYQQSLDQGLQFLIQYYNGEERAKGNILERFSAQQFPDLHSELNLSSLELGDSALYFCASSVAGTGRTGELFFGEGSRLTVL.